This TCR beta chain was observed in a study of blood T cell repertoires in COVID-19. Study background: Specimens from acute and convalescent COVID-19 originated in the United States, Italy and Spain. Sources were T cells, B-cell-depleted T cells, or PBMCs; the material itself was cDNA or gDNA.

In the original workflow: From reference gene primer amplification, estimates of nucleated cell counts were derived. Libraries were prepared by immunoSEQ multiplex PCR; TCRdb keeps only in-frame clonotypes and omits some of them. The D gene and trimming were derived from the DNA, and the V and J assignments and clone size from that table. The sample holds around 480,000 clones, 70% to 90% seen once. Enrolled during active infection, Seattle patients were then followed longitudinally. The CDR3 covers 14 residues. J lost 7 bases, V lost 0 bases, and 4 bases had no gene match. From germline, CDR1 is SGHRS and CDR2 YFSETQ.

The chain uses TRBV5-1 and TRBJ1-2; TRBD1 matches 9 bases. The clonotype comes from a woman aged 45-59 years with COVID-19, enrolled during active disease. Source material: peripheral blood. The CDR3 coding sequence is TGCGCCAGCAGCTTGGAAGGACAGGGGCTTGGCTACACCTTC. It translates to CASSLEGQGLGYTF.